Listed below are T cell receptor beta chains from one sample, sequenced in a study of blood T cell repertoires in COVID-19. Measured with immunoSEQ multiplex PCR; TCRdb has only the in-frame clones, and not every one. The repertoire includes 130,000 to 150,000 clones, about four fifths of them detected once, and 3.5% to 4% sits in the top ten. The specimen was peripheral blood. The origin of the receptors is a man in his 70s who had recovered from COVID-19. CDR3s include the opening cysteine and the closing phenylalanine or tryptophan. D genes are given only for firm matches. Clone size is not always given. Where it is, it says once, few, many or a class for expanded clones.

v_gene	d_gene	j_gene	abundance	CDR3nt	CDR3aa
TRBV7-9	-	TRBJ2-5	-	TGTGCCAGCAAGAGACAGAATGAGGAGACCCAGTACTTC	CASKRQNEETQYF
TRBV6-5	-	TRBJ1-2	-	TGTGCCAGCAGTTACGGCAGAAACTATGGCTACACCTTC	CASSYGRNYGYTF
TRBV7-3	-	TRBJ2-5	-	TGTGCCAGCAGCCAAACTCAGGGGGAGACCCAGTACTTC	CASSQTQGETQYF
TRBV6-2/TRBV6-3	TRBD1	TRBJ1-6	-	TGTGCCAGCAGCCAGGGACAGTTGCGTTCACCCCTCCACTTT	CASSQGQLRSPLHF
TRBV29-1	TRBD1	TRBJ1-2	-	TGCAGCGTTGAAATGGACAGGGGTATGTTTGGCTACACCTTC	CSVEMDRGMFGYTF
TRBV6-5	TRBD1	TRBJ1-6	-	TGTGCCAGCAGTTACGCCGGGACAGGGCGATCACCCCTCCACTTT	CASSYAGTGRSPLHF
TRBV5-1	-	TRBJ1-3	-	TGCGCCAGCAGCCCCGGATCAGGGGCCTCTGGAAACACCATATATTTT	CASSPGSGASGNTIYF
TRBV3-1/TRBV3-2	TRBD1	TRBJ2-7	few	TGTGCCAGCAGCCGGGGACAGTCCTACGAGCAGTACTTC	CASSRGQSYEQYF
TRBV19	TRBD2	TRBJ2-7	-	TGTGCCCCCCAACCGCCGGCTAGCGGGAGGGCGGAGGCTCGGTTCGAGCAGTACTTC	CAPQPPASGRAEARFEQYF
TRBV2	-	TRBJ1-6	once	TGTGCCAGCACTAACCCGGGTACGGATTCACCCCTCCACTTT	CASTNPGTDSPLHF
TRBV10-3	TRBD2	TRBJ2-7	-	TGTGCCATCAGTGAGAAGCGGGGAGAAGAGCAGTACTTC	CAISEKRGEEQYF
TRBV7-2	TRBD2	TRBJ2-3	-	TGTGCCAGCAGCATTCTACTAGCGGGCACAGATACGCAGTATTTT	CASSILLAGTDTQYF
TRBV2	-	TRBJ2-5	-	TGTGCCAAGATTAAGACAGGTCAAGAGACCCAGTACTTC	CAKIKTGQETQYF
TRBV7-2	TRBD1	TRBJ2-7	-	TGTGCCAGCAGCTTAGCCGGACAGGGAGTCTACGAGCAGTACTTC	CASSLAGQGVYEQYF
TRBV30	TRBD2	TRBJ2-3	-	TGTGCCTGGAAGTCTAGCGGGTACACAGATACGCAGTATTTT	CAWKSSGYTDTQYF
TRBV7-3	TRBD1	TRBJ2-1	few	TGTGCCAGCAGCTTATCGGTGGGACAGGCGAGGCTCTCCTACAATGAGCAGTTCTTC	CASSLSVGQARLSYNEQFF
TRBV4-3	TRBD2	TRBJ2-7	-	TGCGCCAGCAGCCAAGCGTATATAAAGACTAGCCTCATAGCGGGAGAACCCTACGAGCAGTACTTC	CASSQAYIKTSLIAGEPYEQYF
TRBV10-2	TRBD2	TRBJ2-6	once	TGCGCCAGCAGTGAGAGGACTAGCGGGAGGACAAGCTCTGGGGCCAACGTCCTGACTTTC	CASSERTSGRTSSGANVLTF
TRBV19	-	TRBJ1-3	-	TGTGCCAGTAGTCACAGGGAGTCTGGAAACACCATATATTTT	CASSHRESGNTIYF
TRBV11-2	TRBD1	TRBJ1-1	once	TGTGCCAGCAGCTTAGATCCTTGGACAGGTGGTGAAGCTTTCTTT	CASSLDPWTGGEAFF
TRBV6-6	TRBD1	TRBJ1-6	once	TGTGCCAGCAGTACCCCTGACAGGGACAGAAATTCACCCCTCCACTTT	CASSTPDRDRNSPLHF
TRBV5-4	TRBD1	TRBJ1-5	-	TGTGCCAGCAGCGCGGGGACAGATAGCAATCAGCCCCAGCATTTT	CASSAGTDSNQPQHF
TRBV5-1	TRBD2	TRBJ2-3	-	TGCGCCAGCTCGGGAGGGTTCAGCACAGATACGCAGTATTTT	CASSGGFSTDTQYF
TRBV2	TRBD1	TRBJ1-1	-	TGTGCCAGCAGGACACAGGGGGCGAATGAAGCTTTCTTT	CASRTQGANEAFF
TRBV29-1	TRBD1	TRBJ1-2	-	TGCAGCGTTGAAGATGAGGGGGCCTACTATGGCTACACCTTC	CSVEDEGAYYGYTF
TRBV7-8	TRBD1	TRBJ2-7	-	TGTGCCAGCAGCCGAGACAGGGGTTTACAGGTCGAGCAGTACTTC	CASSRDRGLQVEQYF
TRBV4-1	TRBD2	TRBJ2-1	-	TGCGCCAGCAGCCAAGATCCCCCAGGAAGCGGGAGATTGAATGAGCAGTTCTTC	CASSQDPPGSGRLNEQFF
TRBV30	-	TRBJ1-6	-	TGTGCCTGGACCCCCGAACCGGGAACCTATTCACCCCTCCACTTT	CAWTPEPGTYSPLHF
TRBV7-2	-	TRBJ2-3	-	TGTGCCAGCAGCTTAGGGGCCAGAGCGGCGGGCACAGATACGCAGTATTTT	CASSLGARAAGTDTQYF
TRBV10-3	-	TRBJ2-7	-	TGTGCCATCAGTGACCCTGACAGACCTTACGAGCAGTACTTC	CAISDPDRPYEQYF
TRBV6-5	-	TRBJ2-7	-	TGTGCCAGCAGTTACGGGTGGCTAGCTGGCGAGCAGTACTTC	CASSYGWLAGEQYF
TRBV18	-	TRBJ2-1	-	TGTGCCAGCTCACCACAGGGGATGAATGAGCAGTTCTTC	CASSPQGMNEQFF
TRBV7-9	-	TRBJ2-5	-	TGTGCCAGCAGCTTAGCGCGTGATAGCAGCCAAGAGACCCAGTACTTC	CASSLARDSSQETQYF
TRBV6-6	-	TRBJ2-7	-	TGTGCCAGCAGTAGCCACCAAGCGGTGCCGTCGGAGCAGTACTTC	CASSSHQAVPSEQYF
TRBV5-1	TRBD2	TRBJ2-2	once	TGCGCCAGCAGCATATGGACTAGCGGGAGAGACACCGGGGAGCTGTTTTTT	CASSIWTSGRDTGELFF
TRBV6-1	-	TRBJ1-5	-	TGTGCCAGCAGTGAAAAGGGGGGAGGGGTAAGTAATCAGCCCCAGCATTTT	CASSEKGGGVSNQPQHF
TRBV7-9	TRBD1	TRBJ2-7	-	TGTGCCAGCAGCGCCGGACAGGGCCCCACCTACGAGCAGTACTTC	CASSAGQGPTYEQYF
TRBV5-3	-	TRBJ2-5	many	TGTGCCAGAAGCTCCCAGGCCCCTAAGTGCCAAGAGACCCAGTACTTC	CARSSQAPKCQETQYF